The sequence of this TCR beta chain was determined in a study of CD8 T cells in ankylosing spondylitis. Overall study results and limits: In peripheral blood, disease-linked CD8+ clones occurred at relatively low frequencies.

From germline, CDR1 is SGHVS and CDR2 FQNEAQ. V dropped 5 bases and J dropped 0; count of bases not matched to a gene: 15. The CDR3 runs 19 residues. Each CDR3 protein gets one entry after TCRdb re-called the 5' RACE reads with MiXCR. Here the sample spans about 100,000 distinct CDR3 sequences, about 8.8% being singletons. This clonotype was recorded many times. The target antigen is unknown. What was sequenced was blood, either unsorted or a sorted T cell fraction (not recorded which). The J gene is TRBJ2-3, the V gene TRBV7-8, with TRBD2 identical over 9 bases. The receptor was derived from a male donor with ankylosing spondylitis or in good health (not recorded which). CDR3 amino acids: CASSTSPGTSQTSTDTQYF. The CDR3 DNA reads as TGTGCCAGCAGCACCTCCCCTGGGACTAGCCAAACTAGCACAGATACGCAGTATTTT.